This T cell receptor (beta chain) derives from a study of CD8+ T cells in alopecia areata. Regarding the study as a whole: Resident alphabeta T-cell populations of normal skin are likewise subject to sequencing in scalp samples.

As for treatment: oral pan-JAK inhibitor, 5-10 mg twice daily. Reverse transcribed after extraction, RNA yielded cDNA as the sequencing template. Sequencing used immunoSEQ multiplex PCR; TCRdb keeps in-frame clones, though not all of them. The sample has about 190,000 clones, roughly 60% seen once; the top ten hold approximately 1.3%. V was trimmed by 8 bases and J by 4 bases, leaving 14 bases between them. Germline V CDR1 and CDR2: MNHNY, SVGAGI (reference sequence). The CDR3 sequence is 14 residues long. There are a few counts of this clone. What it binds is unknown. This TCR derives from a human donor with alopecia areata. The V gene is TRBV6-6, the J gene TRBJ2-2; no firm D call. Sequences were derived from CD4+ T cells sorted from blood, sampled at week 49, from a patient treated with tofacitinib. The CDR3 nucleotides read TGTGCCAGCGCCCAATTCCCGACCACCGGGGAGCTGTTTTTT. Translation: CASAQFPTTGELFF.